This T cell receptor (beta chain) appears in the sequencing data of a study of Ad26.COV2.S vaccination and SARS-CoV-2 variants. The wider study: Dosing was one shot or two shots 56 days apart.

Treatment defined: around 19 received Ad26.COV2.S at low or high dose, single or two shots; several received placebo; per-sample allocation not given. Collection of samples fell on day 63 after the first vaccine or placebo injection. TCRdb's copy holds only in-frame clones and misses some; the assay was immunoSEQ multiplex PCR. Of approximately 480,000 clones detected, roughly 87% appear once; the ten largest clones hold 9.5% to 15%. The CDR3 runs to 14 residues. Trimming removed 4 bases at V and 3 bases at J, with 10 bases between. The material was peripheral blood, obtained in a trial of Ad26.COV2.S vaccine versus placebo. The rearrangement joins TRBV23-1 to TRBJ1-5; a possible D gene is TRBD1 (6 bases). TRBV23-1 is filed as an ORF, its function uncertain. The source is a person between 18 and 65 years old who received the Ad26.COV2.S COVID-19 vaccine or a placebo. The chain's CDR3 is CASSPQGPNQPQHF. The CDR3 DNA reads TGCGCCAGCAGTCCCCAGGGGCCCAATCAGCCCCAGCATTTT.